The T cell receptor beta chain under discussion was sequenced for a study of cytomegalovirus exposure and HLA in healthy donors. Overall study findings and caveats: Three CMV-associated chains were confirmed in vitro to be specific for CMV antigens. The study reported that TCR beta sequences accurately predicted HLA-A and HLA-B alleles in most subjects.

This clone has only a few counts. The antigen is unknown. Samples came from healthy bone marrow donors. The study sampled nominally healthy donors, though unrecorded immune exposures were likely. Germline values: CDR1 SEHNR, CDR2 FQNEAQ (reference sequence). This CDR3 comprises 12 residues. V dropped 6 bases and J dropped 12; count of bases not matched to a gene: 7. PCR employed 60 Vbeta and 13 Jbeta primers. Assay: immunoSEQ multiplex PCR; the TCRdb copy retains only in-frame clones and omits some. The sample includes fewer than 150,000 clones, about 76% of them seen just once. The sample taken for sequencing was PBMCs. This chain links TRBV7-9 with TRBJ2-7; TRBD2 matches at 11 bases. This clonotype was sampled from a man between 18 and 35 years old in good health and CMV-seronegative. DNA for the CDR3: TGTGCCAGCAGTCGGGGACTAGCGGAACTGTACTTC. This sequence encodes CASSRGLAELYF.